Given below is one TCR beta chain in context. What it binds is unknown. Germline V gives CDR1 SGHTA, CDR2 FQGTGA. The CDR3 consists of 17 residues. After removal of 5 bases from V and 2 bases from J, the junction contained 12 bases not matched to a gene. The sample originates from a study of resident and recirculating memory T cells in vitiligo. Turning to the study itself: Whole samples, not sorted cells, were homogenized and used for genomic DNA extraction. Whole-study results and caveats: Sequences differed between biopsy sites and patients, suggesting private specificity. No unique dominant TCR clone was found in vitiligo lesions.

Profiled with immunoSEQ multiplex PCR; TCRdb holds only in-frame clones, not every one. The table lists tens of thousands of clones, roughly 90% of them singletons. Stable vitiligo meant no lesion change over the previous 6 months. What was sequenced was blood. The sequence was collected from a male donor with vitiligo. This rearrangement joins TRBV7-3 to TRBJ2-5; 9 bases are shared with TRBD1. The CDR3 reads CASSGGTGRAGQETQYF. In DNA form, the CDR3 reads TGTGCCAGCAGCGGCGGGACAGGGAGAGCGGGTCAAGAGACCCAGTACTTC.